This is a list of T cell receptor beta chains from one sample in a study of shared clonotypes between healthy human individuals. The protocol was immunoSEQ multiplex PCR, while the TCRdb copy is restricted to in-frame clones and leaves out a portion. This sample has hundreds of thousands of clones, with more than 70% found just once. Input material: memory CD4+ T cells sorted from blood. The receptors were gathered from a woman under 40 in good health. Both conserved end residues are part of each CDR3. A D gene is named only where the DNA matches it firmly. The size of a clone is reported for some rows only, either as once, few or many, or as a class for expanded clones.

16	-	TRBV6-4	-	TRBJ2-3	TGTGCCAGCAGTGACCGTATACCTAAAGGGGCAGATACGCAGTATTTT	CASSDRIPKGADTQYF
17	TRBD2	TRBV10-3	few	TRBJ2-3	TGTGCCATCAGTGAGGGGGGGACTAGCGGGAACACAGATACGCAGTATTTT	CAISEGGTSGNTDTQYF
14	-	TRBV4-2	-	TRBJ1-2	TGTGCCAGCAGCCCCAACAGGGTCCTCTATGGCTACACCTTC	CASSPNRVLYGYTF
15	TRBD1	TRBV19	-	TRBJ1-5	TGTGCCAGTAGTGCGGACAGGTTGGGCAATCAGCCCCAGCATTTT	CASSADRLGNQPQHF
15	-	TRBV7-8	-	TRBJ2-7	TGTGCCAGCAGCGACCGGGTTAGAGGGTCCTACGAGCAGTACTTC	CASSDRVRGSYEQYF
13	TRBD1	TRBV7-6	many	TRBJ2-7	TGTGCCAGCAGCCTGGGACAGCCCTACGAGCAGTACTTC	CASSLGQPYEQYF
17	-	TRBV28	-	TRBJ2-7	TGTGCCAGCAGTCCGACCATAGGAGGGGGGAGCTCCTACGAGCAGTACTTC	CASSPTIGGGSSYEQYF
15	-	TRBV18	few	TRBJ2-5	TGTGCCAGCTCACCCCAACGGGACTCACAAGAGACCCAGTACTTC	CASSPQRDSQETQYF
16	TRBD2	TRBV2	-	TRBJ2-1	TGTGCCAGCAGGGACCTAGCGGGAGCGCCCCCCAATGAGCAGTTCTTC	CASRDLAGAPPNEQFF
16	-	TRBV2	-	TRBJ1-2	TGTGCCAGCAGTTACATGGGATCGTCAGCCGACTCTGGCTACACCTTC	CASSYMGSSADSGYTF
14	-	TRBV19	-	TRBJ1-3	TGTGCCAGTAGCCCGCCAGGGTCTGGAAACACCATATATTTT	CASSPPGSGNTIYF
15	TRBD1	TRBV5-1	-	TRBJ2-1	TGCGCCAGCAGCGCTGGACAGGGTCTCCCCAATGAGCAGTTCTTC	CASSAGQGLPNEQFF
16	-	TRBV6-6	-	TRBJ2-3	TGTGCCAGCAGTTTCAGAAACCGCCCTGGGGCAGATACGCAGTATTTT	CASSFRNRPGADTQYF
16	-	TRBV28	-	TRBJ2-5	TGTGCCAGCAGGACCGGGACAAGGAAGGATGGAGAGACCCAGTACTTC	CASRTGTRKDGETQYF
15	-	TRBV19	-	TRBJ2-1	TGTGCCAGTAGTCCTGGCCCCGGGGGATACAATGAGCAGTTCTTC	CASSPGPGGYNEQFF
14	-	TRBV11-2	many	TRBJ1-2	TGTGCCAGCAGCTTAGACCGAAGTAACTATGGCTACACCTTC	CASSLDRSNYGYTF
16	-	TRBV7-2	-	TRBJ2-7	TGTGCCAGCAGCTTAGAGGCTGTGGGTACCCCCTACGAGCAGTACTTC	CASSLEAVGTPYEQYF
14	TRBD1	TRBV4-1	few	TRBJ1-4	TGCGCCAGCAGCCACTTAGGACAGGGTGAAAAACTGTTTTTT	CASSHLGQGEKLFF
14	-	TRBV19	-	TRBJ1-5	TGTGCCAGTAGTATTGAAGGGAGCAATCAGCCCCAGCATTTT	CASSIEGSNQPQHF
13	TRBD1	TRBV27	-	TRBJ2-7	TGTGCCAGCAGTTACGGGACAGGCTACGAGCAGTACTTC	CASSYGTGYEQYF
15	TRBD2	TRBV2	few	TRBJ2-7	TGTGCCAGCACACCGGCTAGCGGGAGAACGTACGAGCAGTACTTC	CASTPASGRTYEQYF
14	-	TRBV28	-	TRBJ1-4	TGTGCCAGCAGCCCTGGACAGACGAATGAAAAACTGTTTTTT	CASSPGQTNEKLFF
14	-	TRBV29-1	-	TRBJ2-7	TGCAGCGTTGAAGGGGGCAGGGGACCCTACGAGCAGTACTTC	CSVEGGRGPYEQYF
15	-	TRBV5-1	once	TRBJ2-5	TGCGCCAGCAGCTTGTTCCCGGGGGTGAGAGAGACCCAGTACTTC	CASSLFPGVRETQYF
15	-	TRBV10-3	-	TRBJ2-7	TGTGCCATCAGTGAGTCGGACGAGGGAACCTACGAGCAGTACTTC	CAISESDEGTYEQYF
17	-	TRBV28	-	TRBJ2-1	TGTGCCAGCAGTTTACAGAATGGCGGTCGGTCCTACAATGAGCAGTTCTTC	CASSLQNGGRSYNEQFF
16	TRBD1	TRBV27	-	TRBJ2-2	TGTGCCAGTAACTTAAGGGGGCGAGAATCCACCGGGGAGCTGTTTTTT	CASNLRGRESTGELFF
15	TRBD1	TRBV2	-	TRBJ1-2	TGTGCCAGCAGGCTAGGGACAGGGGATAACTATGGCTACACCTTC	CASRLGTGDNYGYTF
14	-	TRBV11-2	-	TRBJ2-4	TGTGCCAGCAGCCCGACGTTAGCCAAAAACATTCAGTACTTC	CASSPTLAKNIQYF
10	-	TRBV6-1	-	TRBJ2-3	TGTGCCAGTAGATTTAATACGCAGTATTTT	CASRFNTQYF
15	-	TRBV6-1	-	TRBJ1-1	TGTGCCAGCAGTGATGGGGCTTACCTGAACACTGAAGCTTTCTTT	CASSDGAYLNTEAFF
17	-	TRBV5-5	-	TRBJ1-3	TGTGCCAGCAGCTTATACGAAAGCTGGACTGATGGAAACACCATATATTTT	CASSLYESWTDGNTIYF
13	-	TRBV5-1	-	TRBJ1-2	TGCGCCAGCAGCTTGGGGGGCTCCTATGGCTACACCTTC	CASSLGGSYGYTF
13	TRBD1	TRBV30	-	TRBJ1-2	TGTGCCTGCAATCGGGGACAGGGGGTTGGCTACACCTTC	CACNRGQGVGYTF
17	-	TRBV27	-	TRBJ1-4	TGTGCCAGCAGACCTCACCAACCCCCGCTGAAAGGCGAAAAACTGTTTTTT	CASRPHQPPLKGEKLFF
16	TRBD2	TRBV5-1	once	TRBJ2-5	TGCGCCAGCAGCTCGGCGGCAAGCGGGAGGGGGGGGACCCAGTACTTC	CASSSAASGRGGTQYF
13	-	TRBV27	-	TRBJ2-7	TGTGCCAGCAGCCCCAACGGTATGTACGAGCAGTACTTC	CASSPNGMYEQYF
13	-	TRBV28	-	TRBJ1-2	TGTGCCAGCAGTTTATTGGCCGGATATGGCTACACCTTC	CASSLLAGYGYTF
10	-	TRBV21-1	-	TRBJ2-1	TGTGCCGGCAGCAAAGATGAGCAGTTCTTC	CAGSKDEQFF
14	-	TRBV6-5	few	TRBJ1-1	TGTGCCAGCAGTTACATAAGGGGCCGGGGTGAAGCTTTCTTT	CASSYIRGRGEAFF
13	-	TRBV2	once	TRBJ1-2	TGTGCCAGCAGTGAACCGCTATCTTATGGCTACACCTTC	CASSEPLSYGYTF
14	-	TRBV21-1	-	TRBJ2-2	TGTGCCAGCAGAAGCTCCCCCCAGGCCGGGGAGCTGTTTTTT	CASRSSPQAGELFF
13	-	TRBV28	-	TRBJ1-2	TGTGCCAGCAGGGAGGGGCTTAACTATGGCTACACCTTC	CASREGLNYGYTF
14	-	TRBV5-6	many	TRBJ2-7	TGTGCCAGCAGCGGGACTCAGACCTCCTACGAGCAGTACTTC	CASSGTQTSYEQYF
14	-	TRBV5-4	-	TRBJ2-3	TGTGCCAGCAGCTCCGTCGGCCGAACAGATACGCAGTATTTT	CASSSVGRTDTQYF
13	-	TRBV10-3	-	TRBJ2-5	TGTGCCATCAGTGAGGACCACCAAGAGACCCAGTACTTC	CAISEDHQETQYF
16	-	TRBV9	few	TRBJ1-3	TGTGCCAGCAGCTACTACGAGGAGCTCTCTGGAAACACCATATATTTT	CASSYYEELSGNTIYF
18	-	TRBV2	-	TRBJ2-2	TGTGCCAGCAGCCATAGTCCCGGACAACGGGCAGGGACCGGGGAGCTGTTTTTT	CASSHSPGQRAGTGELFF
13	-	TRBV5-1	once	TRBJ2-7	TGCGCCAGCAGCTTCACAGAGGGCTACGAGCAGTACTTC	CASSFTEGYEQYF
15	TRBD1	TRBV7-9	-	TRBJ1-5	TGTGCCAGCAGCCCGGACAGGGATAGCAATCAGCCCCAGCATTTT	CASSPDRDSNQPQHF